Following are 8 T cell receptor beta chains from one sample sequenced in a study of CD8+CD57+ T cells in acquired aplastic anemia. Sequencing involved patients with CD8+CD57+ cell expansion previously shown by flow cytometry. Profiling that covered TCR beta VDJ and CDR3 relied on genomic DNA as its template. TCRdb processed the reads anew with MiXCR; each CDR3 protein has one entry. The data hold 180,000 or so distinct CDR3 sequences, with around 50% observed a single time. Sample: sorted CD4+, CD8+, or CD8+CD57+ T cells (not recorded which) from PBMCs. The receptors stem from a human donor with aplastic anemia.

This clonotype occurred a few times. The rearrangement links TRBV5-1 to TRBJ2-1; tentatively, D is TRBD2 (7 bases). The V and J ends lost 0 bases and 5 bases respectively, with 12 bases between them. The CDR3 loop spans 15 amino acids. CDR1 and CDR2 from the germline V gene are SGHRS and YFSETQ. The CDR3 reads CASSLGGGAHNEQFF. As DNA, the CDR3 is TGCGCCAGCAGCTTGGGGGGGGGCGCCCACAATGAGCAGTTCTTC.

Comments on this clonotype: A much more abundant neighbour one base away suggests this may be a read error. The V gene is TRBV6-1, the J gene TRBJ1-6; D is perhaps TRBD1 (6 bases). Germline values: CDR1 MNHNS, CDR2 SASEGT. The CDR3 has 15 residues. The V gene lost 4 bases and the J gene lost 2 bases, with 9 bases spanning the gap. The CDR3, as DNA: TGTGCCAGCAGTGGAGGGGGGACCTATAATTCACCCCTCCACTTT. Translated: CASSGGGTYNSPLHF.

Comment on this clonotype: Mismatch with germline at one junction end may stem from a read error. The chain couples TRBV10-3 to TRBJ1-5; tentative D call: TRBD1 (5 bases). The CDR3 extends over 14 amino acids. Germline V lookup: CDR1 ENHRY, CDR2 SYGVKD. The CDR3, as DNA: TGTGCCACTTCCTATGACGGGGCGAGCCAGCCCCAGCACTTT. It translates to CATSYDGASQPQHF.

The rearrangement uses TRBV5-1 and TRBJ2-7; D is undetermined. Germline CDR1 SGHRS, CDR2 YFSETQ. V shed 4 bases and J shed 3 bases, with 8 bases lying between them. CDR3 length: 12 residues. CDR3 coding DNA: TGCGCCAGCAGCCTCTACAGCTACGAGCAGTACTTC. Encoded protein: CASSLYSYEQYF.

Only a few counts were recorded for this clonotype. For the CDR3, the DNA is TGTGCCAGCAGTTTAAGGGGGAACAATCAGCCCCAGCATTTT. Residues: CASSLRGNNQPQHF. V is TRBV27 and J is TRBJ1-5; a possible D gene is TRBD1 (6 bases). V lost 2 bases and J lost 3, with 8 bases in between. The CDR3 runs to 14 residues. The germline CDR1 and CDR2 sequences are MNHEY and SMNVEV (reference sequence).

The chain recombines TRBV10-1 with TRBJ2-1, with TRBD2 matching over 16 bases. This CDR3 region has 18 residues. Germline V gene data show CDR1 as WNHNN and CDR2 as SYGVQD (reference sequence). The trim removed 4 bases at V and 9 bases at J, leaving 12 bases unmatched. The CDR3 sequence: CASSAPGLAGGRRGEQFF. CDR3 bases: TGCGCCAGCAGTGCACCGGGACTAGCGGGGGGGCGGCGGGGTGAGCAGTTCTTC.

This clonotype was seen only once. This chain connects TRBV6-4 to TRBJ2-7; D is possibly TRBD2 (5 bases). V gave up 2 bases and J gave up 1 base, with 9 bases separating them. The CDR3 extends over 14 amino acids. Germline CDR1 is MRHNA and CDR2 is SNTAGT. The CDR3 DNA reads TGTGCCAGCAGTGACGCGGGTAGGTCCTACGAGCAGTACTTC. Its protein is CASSDAGRSYEQYF.

V usage is TRBV6-1 and J usage is TRBJ2-7, with D possibly being TRBD1 (6 bases). CDR1 and CDR2 (germline): MNHNS, SASEGT. V was shortened by 3 bases and J by 3 bases, with 9 bases between the two germline ends. The CDR3 consists of 13 residues. The CDR3 DNA is TGTGCCAGCAGTGATGGACAGTTCTACGAGCAGTACTTC. This codes for CASSDGQFYEQYF.